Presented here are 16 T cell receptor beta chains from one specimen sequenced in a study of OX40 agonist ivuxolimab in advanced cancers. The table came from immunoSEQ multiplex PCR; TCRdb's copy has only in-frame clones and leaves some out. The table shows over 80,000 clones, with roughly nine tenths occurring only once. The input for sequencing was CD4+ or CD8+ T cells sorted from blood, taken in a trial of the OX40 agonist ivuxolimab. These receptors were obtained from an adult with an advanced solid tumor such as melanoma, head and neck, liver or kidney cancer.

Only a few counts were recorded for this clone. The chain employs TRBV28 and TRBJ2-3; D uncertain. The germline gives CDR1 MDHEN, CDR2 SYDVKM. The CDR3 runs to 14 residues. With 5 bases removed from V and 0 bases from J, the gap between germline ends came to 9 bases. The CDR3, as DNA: TGTGCCAGCAGTGGAGTAGCCAGCACAGATACGCAGTATTTT. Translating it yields CASSGVASTDTQYF.

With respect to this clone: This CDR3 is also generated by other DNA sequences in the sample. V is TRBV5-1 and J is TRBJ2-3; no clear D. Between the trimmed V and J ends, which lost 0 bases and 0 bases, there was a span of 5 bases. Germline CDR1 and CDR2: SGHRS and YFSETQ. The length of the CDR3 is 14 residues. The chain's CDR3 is CASSLVGSTDTQYF. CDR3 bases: TGCGCCAGCAGCTTGGTGGGCAGCACAGATACGCAGTATTTT.

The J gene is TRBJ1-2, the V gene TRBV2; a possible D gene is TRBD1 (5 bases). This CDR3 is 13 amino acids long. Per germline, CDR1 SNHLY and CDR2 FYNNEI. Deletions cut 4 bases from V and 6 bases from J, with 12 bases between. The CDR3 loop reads CASSGGRYNGYTF. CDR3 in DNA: TGTGCCAGCAGTGGGGGACGCTACAATGGCTACACCTTC.

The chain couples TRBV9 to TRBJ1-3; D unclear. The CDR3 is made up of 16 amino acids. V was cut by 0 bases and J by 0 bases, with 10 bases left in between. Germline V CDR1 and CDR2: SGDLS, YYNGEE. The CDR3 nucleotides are TGTGCCAGCAGCGTAGTCCCGTCTGGCTCTGGAAACACCATATATTTT. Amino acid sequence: CASSVVPSGSGNTIYF.

CDR3: CASSPRTSGSSEQYF. CDR3 bases: TGTGCCAGCAGTCCTCGGACTAGCGGGAGCTCCGAGCAGTACTTC. V and J are TRBV2 and TRBJ2-7, with 13 bases that match TRBD2. The CDR3 spans 15 residues. From germline, CDR1 is SNHLY and CDR2 FYNNEI. V shed 5 bases and J 6 bases; nucleotides not matched to a gene: 7. The variable domain in full, completed from reference TRBV2 and TRBJ2-7, reads EPEVTQTPSHQVTQMGQEVILRCVPISNHLYFYWYRQILGQKVEFLVSFYNNEISEKSEIFDDQFSVERPDGSNFTLKIRSTKLEDSAMYFCASSPRTSGSSEQYFGPGTRLTVT.

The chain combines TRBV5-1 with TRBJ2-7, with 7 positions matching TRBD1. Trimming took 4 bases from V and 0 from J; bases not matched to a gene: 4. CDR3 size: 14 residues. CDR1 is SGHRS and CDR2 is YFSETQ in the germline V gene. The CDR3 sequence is CASSPGTVSYEQYF. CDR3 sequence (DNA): TGCGCCAGCAGCCCCGGGACAGTCTCCTACGAGCAGTACTTC.

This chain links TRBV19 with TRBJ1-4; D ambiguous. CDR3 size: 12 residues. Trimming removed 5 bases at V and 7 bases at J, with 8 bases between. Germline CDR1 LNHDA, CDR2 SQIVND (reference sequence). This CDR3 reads CASSHQSEKLFF. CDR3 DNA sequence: TGTGCCAGTAGTCATCAGAGTGAAAAACTGTTTTTT. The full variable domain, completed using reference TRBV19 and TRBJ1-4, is DGGITQSPKYLFRKEGQNVTLSCEQNLNHDAMYWYRQDPGQGLRLIYYSQIVNDFQKGDIAEGYSVSREKKESFPLTVTSAQKNPTAFYLCASSHQSEKLFFGSGTQLSVL.

Here the CDR3 DNA reads TGCAGTGCTAGAGATCCGTATGGCTACACCTTC. This gives the protein CSARDPYGYTF. The genes are TRBV20-1 and TRBJ1-2; D gene unclear. The germline V gene has CDR1 DFQATT and CDR2 SNEGSKA (reference sequence). Trimming removed 0 bases at V and 5 bases at J, with 4 bases between. The CDR3 loop spans 11 amino acids.

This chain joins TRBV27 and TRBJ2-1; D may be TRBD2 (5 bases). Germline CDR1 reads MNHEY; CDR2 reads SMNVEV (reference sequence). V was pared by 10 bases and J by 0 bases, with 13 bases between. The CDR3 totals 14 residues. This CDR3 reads CANYTSGSYNEQFF. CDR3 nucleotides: TGTGCCAACTACACTAGTGGCTCCTACAATGAGCAGTTCTTC.

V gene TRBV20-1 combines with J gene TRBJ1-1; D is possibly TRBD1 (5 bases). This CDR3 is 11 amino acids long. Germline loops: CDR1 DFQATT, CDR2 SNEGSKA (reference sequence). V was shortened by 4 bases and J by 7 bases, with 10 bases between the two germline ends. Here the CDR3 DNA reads TGCAGTGCTAACCAGGGCAATGAAGCTTTCTTT. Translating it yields CSANQGNEAFF.

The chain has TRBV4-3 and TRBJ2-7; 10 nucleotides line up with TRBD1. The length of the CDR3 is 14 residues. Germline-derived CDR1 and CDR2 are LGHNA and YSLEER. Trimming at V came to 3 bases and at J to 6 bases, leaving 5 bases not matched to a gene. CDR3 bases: TGCGCCAGCAGCCAGGGACAGGGGAATTCCGAGCAGTACTTC. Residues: CASSQGQGNSEQYF.

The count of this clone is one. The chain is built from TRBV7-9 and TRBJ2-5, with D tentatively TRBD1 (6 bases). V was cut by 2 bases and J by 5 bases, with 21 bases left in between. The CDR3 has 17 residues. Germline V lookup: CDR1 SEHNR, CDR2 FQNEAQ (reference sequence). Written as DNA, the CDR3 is TGTGCCAGCAGCTTACAGGGGCTGACCTCGAGGGGGGAGACCCAGTACTTC. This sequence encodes CASSLQGLTSRGETQYF.

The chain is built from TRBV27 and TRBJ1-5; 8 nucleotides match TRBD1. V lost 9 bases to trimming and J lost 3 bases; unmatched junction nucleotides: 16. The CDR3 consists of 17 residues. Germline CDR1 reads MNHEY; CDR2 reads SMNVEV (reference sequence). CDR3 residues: CASQSGTGGTNNQPQHF. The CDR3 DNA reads TGTGCCAGTCAGTCCGGGACAGGTGGAACCAACAATCAGCCCCAGCATTTT.

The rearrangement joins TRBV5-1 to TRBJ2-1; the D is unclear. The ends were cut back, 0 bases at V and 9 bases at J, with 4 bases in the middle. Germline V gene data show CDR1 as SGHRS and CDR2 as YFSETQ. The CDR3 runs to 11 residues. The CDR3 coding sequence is TGCGCCAGCAGCTTGGAAACTGAGCAGTTCTTC. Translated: CASSLETEQFF.

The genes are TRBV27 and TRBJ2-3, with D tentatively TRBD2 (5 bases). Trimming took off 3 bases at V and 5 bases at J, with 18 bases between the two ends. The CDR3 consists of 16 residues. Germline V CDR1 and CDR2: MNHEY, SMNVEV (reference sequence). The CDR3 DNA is TGTGCCAGCAGTTTGCTTGGGGAGACTGCAGGAGATACGCAGTATTTT. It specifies CASSLLGETAGDTQYF.

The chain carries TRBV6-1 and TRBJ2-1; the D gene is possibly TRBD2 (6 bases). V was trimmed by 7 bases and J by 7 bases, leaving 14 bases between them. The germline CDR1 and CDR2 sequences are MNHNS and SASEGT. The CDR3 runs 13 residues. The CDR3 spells CASITSLGNEQFF. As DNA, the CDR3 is TGTGCCAGCATCACTAGCCTAGGAAATGAGCAGTTCTTC.